The entry below describes one T cell receptor beta chain. Its antigen is undetermined. Per germline, CDR1 SGHVS and CDR2 FQNEAQ. Deletions cut 5 bases from V and 4 bases from J, with 14 bases between. The CDR3 loop spans 15 amino acids. These data belong to a study of T-cell memory formation after mild COVID-19. General study findings and limits: Contracting clones localized mainly to CM and EM when CD4+ and mainly to EMRA when CD8+. CD4/CD8 balance held among clones contracting day 15 to 85, and later expanders leaned CD4+. Certain responding clones were present in pre-infection memory, suggesting participation of cross-reactive memory.

Each CDR3 protein is one row after TCRdb ran MiXCR on the 5' RACE reads. The table shows approximately 440,000 distinct CDR3 sequences, with roughly 20% occurring only once. The V call is TRBV7-8, the J call TRBJ2-2; D uncertain. What was sequenced was PBMCs or a T cell subset sorted from them (not recorded which). This TCR derives from an adult woman who had mild COVID-19 (a few samples of this study predate the infection). Cell type and time point are not known. DNA of the CDR3: TGTGCCAGCAGCAATCCCGCCCCGAGCACCGGGGAGCTGTTTTTT. Translating gives CASSNPAPSTGELFF.